This T cell receptor (beta chain) was observed in a study of T cells in women clearing cervical HPV infection (dated by TCRdb to the late 2010s). Notes on the research overall: The cases were 25 or so women with histologically confirmed HPV16-related CIN3 or worse, and 2 of these cases were invasive cancers. Controls were around 24 women whose single incident HPV16 infection cleared within 12 months without precancer or cancer developing. Blood from cases was collected at the visit at which the lesion was first identified, whereas blood from controls was collected once infection was no longer detected. Among cases, blood sampling came a median of approximately 150 days after lesion detection, with an interquartile range of about 90 to 220 days. Because only a few women had HLA typing data, the possibility that HLA type acted as a confounder could not be ruled out. Nested within Costa Rica's Guanacaste HPV Natural History Study, an exploratory proof-of-principle case-control study compared TCR repertoires across cervical HPV16 outcomes. Cases and controls were matched on age within five years and on year of sample collection. Cases had a median age of 34 years and controls had a median age of approximately 38, with no significant differences in baseline characteristics. The parent cohort enrolled 8,500 to 13,000 women aged 18 or older in Guanacaste, Costa Rica, during about 1993 to 1995 and followed them for about 7 years. As quality controls, five blinded duplicates were added to each group, bringing the total to approximately 60 samples made up of some 50 participants and 10 or so replicates. Overall results and qualifications from the work: CIN3+ cases had significantly higher TCR repertoire richness than controls across sequencing depths, but evenness did not differ between the groups. Because of the cross-sectional design, the study could not determine whether the associations came before infection or resulted from infection, and neither effector/memory subsets nor HPV-specific T cells were isolated. Because T-cell numbers per sample were unknown, differences in richness could reflect varying T-cell content rather than repertoire biology. Cases had lower TRBV6-7 relative abundance than controls (roughly 0.12% versus 0.17%; Bonferroni P = 0.0008). Random forest classifiers combining richness and V gene abundances distinguished cases from controls with an estimated AUC of less than 0.9.

Every participant had a single incident cervical HPV16 infection, and prevalent HPV16 infections were excluded. Cervical HPV DNA was detected by MY09/MY11 PCR, and genotyping was performed by dot-blot hybridization. About 15 mL of heparinized blood were centrifuged, and the buffy coat was aliquoted, frozen at -30°C, then stored at -80°C. QIAGEN kits were used to extract genomic DNA from buffy coat specimens. CDR1 and CDR2 are drawn from the germline V gene: SGHTA, FQGNSA. Measured from the cysteine to the phenylalanine, the CDR3 is 14 residues long. Part of the CDR3 DNA is given, 33 bases translated from base 1. TCR beta CDR3 regions were amplified by multiplex PCR using the immunoSEQ assay from an average of about 1,200 ng genomic DNA per sample. To correct primer bias, the assay used a complete synthetic TCR repertoire to set an amplification baseline. Amplicons were sequenced on the Illumina platform. In the source study's methods: Error correction of the sequences involved clustering with frequency ratios plus a modified nearest-neighbor algorithm, after which the sequences were analyzed in the immunoSEQ Analyzer using IMGT gene definitions. At each rarefaction depth, TCR richness and evenness were averaged across 20 rarefaction repeats, and samples with fewer sequences than that depth were excluded. Relative abundances of V, D and J genes were compared between groups using Wilcoxon rank sum tests, with FDR correction applied. For the blinded duplicates, the intraclass correlation was 95% to 96% for TCR richness and averaged about 81% across about 67 gene segments. As stored in TCRdb, this immuneACCESS dataset retains in-frame rearrangements with V and J assigned. A fraction of the clones does not appear; measured against another copy, unresolved V genes explain less than half of the discrepancy, and the remainder lacks a known reason. V and J calls and clone size follow that table, whereas D and trimming were derived from the DNA. The table held for this sample gives some 39,000 clones. The ten largest clones take up about 1.8% of the sample.

Worth noting for this clone: Its target antigen remains unknown. Read sequence stops 3 residues before the CDR3 end, and the germline J gene provides the missing end.

Recombination connected TRBV7-2 to TRBJ1-2, with the D gene not confidently named. The sequence was collected from a woman between 18 and 70 years old with a cervical HPV16 infection that either progressed to CIN3+ or cleared (not recorded which). Sequencing was performed on blood buffy coat. The CDR3 protein sequence reads: CASSRSGIYNDYTF. CDR3 DNA, as far as it was read: TGTGCCAGCAGCCGTAGCGGTATCTACAATGAC.